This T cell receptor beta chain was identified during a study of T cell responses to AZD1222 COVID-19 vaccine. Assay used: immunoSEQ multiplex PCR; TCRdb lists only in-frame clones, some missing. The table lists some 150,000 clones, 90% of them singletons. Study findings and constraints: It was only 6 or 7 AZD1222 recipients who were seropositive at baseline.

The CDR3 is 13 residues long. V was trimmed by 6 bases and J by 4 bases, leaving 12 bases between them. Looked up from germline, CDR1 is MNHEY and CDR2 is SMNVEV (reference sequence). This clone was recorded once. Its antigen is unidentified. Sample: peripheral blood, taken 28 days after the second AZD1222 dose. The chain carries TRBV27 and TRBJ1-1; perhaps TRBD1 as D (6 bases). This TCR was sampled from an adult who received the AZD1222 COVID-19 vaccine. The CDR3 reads CASRIQGGTEAFF. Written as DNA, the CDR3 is TGTGCCAGCAGAATACAGGGAGGCACTGAAGCTTTCTTT.